Listed below are T cell receptor beta chains from one sample, sequenced in a study of T-cell memory formation after mild COVID-19. TCRdb reprocessed the 5' RACE reads via MiXCR and lists one record per CDR3 protein. In the table there are a few hundred thousand distinct CDR3 sequences, about 15% of which are singletons. The sequencing input was PBMCs or a T cell subset sorted from them (not recorded which). The source is a man aged 18 to 30 who had mild COVID-19 (a few samples of this study predate the infection). Cell type and time point are not known. Each CDR3 is given with its conserved first and last residue. A D gene is named only where the DNA matches it firmly. Clone size is given for some rows only: seen once, a few or many times, or a class if the clone is expanded.

j_call,v_call,clone_size,d_call,cdr3_aa,cdr3_nt
TRBJ2-1,TRBV20-1,.,TRBD2,CSARPSGNEQFF,TGCAGTGCTAGACCTAGCGGCAATGAGCAGTTCTTC
TRBJ1-1,TRBV6-5,.,TRBD1,CASRIDRGRAFF,TGTGCCAGCAGAATCGACAGGGGGCGAGCTTTCTTT
TRBJ2-1,TRBV7-2,.,.,CASSSYNDEQFF,TGTGCCAGCAGCTCCTACAACGATGAGCAGTTCTTC
TRBJ2-3,TRBV3-1,.,TRBD2,CASSQGTSGVTDTQYF,TGTGCCAGCAGCCAAGGAACTAGCGGAGTCACAGATACGCAGTATTTT
TRBJ2-3,TRBV12-3/TRBV12-4,few,TRBD2,CASKLAGGRGDTQYF,TGTGCCAGCAAACTAGCGGGGGGTCGCGGAGATACGCAGTATTTT
TRBJ2-1,TRBV7-9,.,.,CASSLVVRGNYNEQFF,TGTGCCAGCAGCTTAGTGGTCCGCGGCAACTACAATGAGCAGTTCTTC
TRBJ2-3,TRBV7-3,.,.,CASSPEGGSADTQYF,TGTGCCAGCAGCCCCGAGGGGGGGAGCGCAGATACGCAGTATTTT
TRBJ2-1,TRBV7-8,few,TRBD1,CASRADRGRRNEQFF,TGTGCCAGCAGGGCGGACAGGGGGCGACGAAATGAGCAGTTCTTC
TRBJ2-3,TRBV5-4,.,.,CASSLGSGVPDTQYF,TGTGCCAGCAGCTTGGGGTCGGGGGTGCCAGATACGCAGTATTTT
TRBJ2-2,TRBV12-5,few,.,CASGLINTGELFF,TGTGCTAGTGGTTTGATTAACACCGGGGAGCTGTTTTTT
TRBJ2-3,TRBV28,few,.,CASSDAGSLHRF,TGTGCCAGCAGTGACGCCGGGTCCCTACACCGTTTT
TRBJ2-5,TRBV7-2,.,.,CASSPTGAQYF,TGTGCCAGCAGCCCCACCGGGGCCCAGTACTTC
TRBJ2-5,TRBV24-1,few,TRBD1,CATSPGQGKVGETQYF,TGTGCCACCAGTCCGGGACAGGGAAAGGTAGGGGAGACCCAGTACTTC
TRBJ2-7,TRBV12-3/TRBV12-4,.,TRBD2,CASSCSGREPYEQYF,TGTGCCAGCAGTTGCAGTGGGAGGGAGCCCTACGAGCAGTACTTC
TRBJ2-7,TRBV6-6,few,.,CASSSSGRLYEQYF,TGTGCCAGCAGTTCCTCGGGACGGCTCTACGAGCAGTACTTC
TRBJ2-7,TRBV5-1,.,.,CASSFARGTYQQYF,TGCGCCAGCAGCTTTGCCCGGGGCACATACCAGCAGTACTTC
TRBJ2-5,TRBV4-2,.,TRBD2,CASSRGTSGKETQYF,TGTGCCAGCAGCCGAGGGACTAGCGGGAAAGAGACCCAGTACTTC
TRBJ2-5,TRBV11-2,few,TRBD2,CASSLDPSGGAWGTQYF,TGTGCCAGCAGCTTAGATCCAAGCGGGGGGGCTTGGGGGACCCAGTACTTC
TRBJ1-2,TRBV6-2/TRBV6-3,.,.,CASSSSINYGYTF,.
TRBJ1-5,TRBV7-6,few,TRBD1,CASSPDRASNQPQHF,TGTGCCAGCAGTCCGGACAGGGCAAGCAATCAGCCCCAGCATTTT
TRBJ2-3,TRBV19,.,TRBD1,CASSASTGEPTDTQYF,TGTGCCAGTAGTGCCTCAACAGGGGAACCCACAGATACGCAGTATTTT
TRBJ1-1,TRBV7-3,.,.,CASSLQGRVNTEAFF,TGTGCCAGCAGCTTACAGGGGCGGGTGAACACTGAAGCTTTCTTT
TRBJ2-7,TRBV12-5,.,TRBD1,CASGLVQATGSHEQYF,TGTGCTAGTGGTTTGGTACAGGCGACAGGGTCCCACGAGCAGTACTTC
TRBJ2-2,TRBV10-3,.,TRBD2,CAISEPGTSGGRNTGELFF,TGTGCCATCAGTGAGCCGGGGACTAGCGGGGGCCGGAACACCGGGGAGCTGTTTTTT